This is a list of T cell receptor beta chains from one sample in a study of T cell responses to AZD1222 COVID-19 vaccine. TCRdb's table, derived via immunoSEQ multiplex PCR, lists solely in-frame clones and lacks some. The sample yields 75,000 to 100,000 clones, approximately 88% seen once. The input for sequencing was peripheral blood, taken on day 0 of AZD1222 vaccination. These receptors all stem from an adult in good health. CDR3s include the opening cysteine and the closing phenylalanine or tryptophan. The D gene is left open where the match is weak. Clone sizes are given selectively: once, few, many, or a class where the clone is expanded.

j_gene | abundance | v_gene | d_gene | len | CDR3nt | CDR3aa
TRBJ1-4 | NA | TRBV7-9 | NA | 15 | TGTGCCAGCAGCTCGACGGGGGGGCTGGGTGAAAAACTGTTTTTT | CASSSTGGLGEKLFF
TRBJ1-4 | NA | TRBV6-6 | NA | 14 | TGTGCCAGCAGTTCCGCCCAGGGGAATGAAAAACTGTTTTTT | CASSSAQGNEKLFF
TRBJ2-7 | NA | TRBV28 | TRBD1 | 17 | TGTGCCAGCAGCAACAGGGGGCGCTGGGCTAGAAGCTACGAGCAGTACTTC | CASSNRGRWARSYEQYF
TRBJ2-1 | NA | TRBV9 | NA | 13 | TGTGCCAGCAGCGTAGATTGGGGGCTTGAGCAGTTCTTC | CASSVDWGLEQFF
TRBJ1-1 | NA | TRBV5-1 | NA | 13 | TGCGCCAGCAGCCCAGACGGAGGCCTAGAACTATTCTTT | CASSPDGGLELFF
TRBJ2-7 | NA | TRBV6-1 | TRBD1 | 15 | TGTGCCAGCAGTGAGGGACAGGGAGCCTCCTACGAGCAGTACTTC | CASSEGQGASYEQYF
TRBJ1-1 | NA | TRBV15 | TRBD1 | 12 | TGTGCCACCAGCAGAGGACAGGGAAAAGCTTTCTTT | CATSRGQGKAFF
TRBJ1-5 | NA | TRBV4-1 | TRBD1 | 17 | TGCGCCAGCAGCCAAGAGTATGGGACAGATAGCAATCAGCCCCAGCATTTT | CASSQEYGTDSNQPQHF
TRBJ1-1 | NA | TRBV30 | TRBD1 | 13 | TGTGCCTGGAGGACAGGGTTAAGGACTGAAGCTTTCTTT | CAWRTGLRTEAFF
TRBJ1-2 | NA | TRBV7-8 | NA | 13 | TGTGCCAGCAGCTTAGAAGGGGCATATGGCTACACCTTC | CASSLEGAYGYTF
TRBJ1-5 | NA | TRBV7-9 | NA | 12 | TGTGCCAGCAGCCTAGGGGATCAGCCCCAGCATTTT | CASSLGDQPQHF
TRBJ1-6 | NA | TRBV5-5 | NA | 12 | TGTGCCAGCAGCCCGCCTAATTCACCCCTCCACTTT | CASSPPNSPLHF
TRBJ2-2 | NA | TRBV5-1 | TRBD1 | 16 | TGCGCCAGCAGCCAAACTGGACAGGTGAACACCGGGGAGCTGTTTTTT | CASSQTGQVNTGELFF
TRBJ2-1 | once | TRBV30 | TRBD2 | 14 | TGTGCCTGGAGTTTCAGCGGGGACTACAATGAGCAGTTCTTC | CAWSFSGDYNEQFF
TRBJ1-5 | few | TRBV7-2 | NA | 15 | TGTGCCAGCAGCTTAGGGACCAGGGAAAGTCAGCCCCAGCATTTT | CASSLGTRESQPQHF
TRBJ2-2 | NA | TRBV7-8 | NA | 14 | TGTGCCAGCAGCCTTACAGGCAACACCGGGGAGCTGTTTTTT | CASSLTGNTGELFF
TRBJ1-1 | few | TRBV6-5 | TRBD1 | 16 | TGTGCCAGCAGTTACGGGAAAGACAGGGATACCAATGAAGCTTTCTTT | CASSYGKDRDTNEAFF
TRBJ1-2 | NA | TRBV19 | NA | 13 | TGTGCCAGTAGTATATCCGACAGCTATGGCTACACCTTC | CASSISDSYGYTF
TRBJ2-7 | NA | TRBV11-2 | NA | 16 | TGTGCCAGCAGCTTAAAGCTGGACTTAGTAGCCTACGAGCAGTACTTC | CASSLKLDLVAYEQYF
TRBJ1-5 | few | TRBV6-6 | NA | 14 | TGTGCCAGCAGTCCCCGGACGGCCAATCAGCCCCAGCATTTT | CASSPRTANQPQHF
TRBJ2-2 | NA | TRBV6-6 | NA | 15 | TGTGCCAGCAGCCCCGGGACATCGAACACCGGGGAGCTGTTTTTT | CASSPGTSNTGELFF
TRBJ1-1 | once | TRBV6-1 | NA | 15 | TGTGCCAGCAGTGATCTAACCACAGGGTTGGGGGAAGCTTTCTTT | CASSDLTTGLGEAFF
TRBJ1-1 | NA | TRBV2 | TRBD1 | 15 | TGTGCCAGCAGTGAGGAGGGACAGGGATTATCTGAAGCTTTCTTT | CASSEEGQGLSEAFF
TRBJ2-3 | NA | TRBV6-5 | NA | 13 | TGTGCCAGCAGTTACAAACAGGCGGATACGCAGTATTTT | CASSYKQADTQYF
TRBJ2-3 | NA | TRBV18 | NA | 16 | TGTGCCAGCTCACCACCGTTGACGTCTAAAAGAGATACGCAGTATTTT | CASSPPLTSKRDTQYF
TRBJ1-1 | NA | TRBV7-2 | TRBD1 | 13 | TGTGCCAGCAGCCGACAGGGTAGGACTGAAGCTTTCTTT | CASSRQGRTEAFF
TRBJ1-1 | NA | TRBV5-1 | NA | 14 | TGCGCCAGCAGCCGAACCGTGGGGACCACTGAAGCTTTCTTT | CASSRTVGTTEAFF
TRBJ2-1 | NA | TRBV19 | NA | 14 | TGTGCCAGTAGTATACGGGGTAACTGGAATGAGCAGTTCTTC | CASSIRGNWNEQFF
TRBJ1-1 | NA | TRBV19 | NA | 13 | TGTGCCAGTAGTATGAGAGTAAACACTGAAGCTTTCTTT | CASSMRVNTEAFF
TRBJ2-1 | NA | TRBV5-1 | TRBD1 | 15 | TGCGCCAGCAGCTCCGGACAGGGAATTTACAATGAGCAGTTCTTC | CASSSGQGIYNEQFF
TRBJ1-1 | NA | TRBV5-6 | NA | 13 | TGTGCCAGCAGCTTAAGACAGGTAACTGAAGCTTTCTTT | CASSLRQVTEAFF
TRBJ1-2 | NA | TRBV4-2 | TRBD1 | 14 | TGTGCCAGCAGCCAAGGGGACAGGGGTGACGGCTACACCTTC | CASSQGDRGDGYTF
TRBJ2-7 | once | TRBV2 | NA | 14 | TGTGCCAGCAAAGGGGGAGGGCCCTCCTACGAGCAGTACTTC | CASKGGGPSYEQYF
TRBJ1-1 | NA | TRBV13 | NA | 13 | TGTGCCAGCAGCTTAGGCCGAGCAGGGCGGGCTTTCTTT | CASSLGRAGRAFF
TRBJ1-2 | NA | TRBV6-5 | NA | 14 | TGTGCCAGCAGTTACCTCCCAGGGGCGGGTGGCTACACCTTC | CASSYLPGAGGYTF
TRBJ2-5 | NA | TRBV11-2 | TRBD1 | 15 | TGTGCCAGCAGCTTAGATGGGAGACAGGGGGAGACCCAGTACTTC | CASSLDGRQGETQYF
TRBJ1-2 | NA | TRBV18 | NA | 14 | TGTGCCAGCTCACCACCGTTGGCTGAACATGGCTACACCTTC | CASSPPLAEHGYTF
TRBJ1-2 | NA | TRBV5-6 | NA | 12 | TGTGCCAGCAGCTTTCCCGGCTATGGCTACACCTTC | CASSFPGYGYTF
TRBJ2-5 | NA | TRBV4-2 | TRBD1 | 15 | TGTGCCAGCAGCCAAGAACGGGACAGTTGGGAGACCCAGTACTTC | CASSQERDSWETQYF
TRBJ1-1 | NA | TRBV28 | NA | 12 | TGTGCCAGCAACTTAAGGAACACTGAAGCTTTCTTT | CASNLRNTEAFF
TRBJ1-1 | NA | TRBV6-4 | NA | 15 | TGTGCCAGCAGTGACTCGGTCCCAGGGGACACTGAAGCTTTCTTT | CASSDSVPGDTEAFF
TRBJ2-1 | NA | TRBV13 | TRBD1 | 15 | TGTGCCAGCAGCTTCGGACAGGTAACCTACAATGAGCAGTTCTTC | CASSFGQVTYNEQFF
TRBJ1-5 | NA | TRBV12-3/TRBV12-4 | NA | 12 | TGTGCCAGCAGTCCCGTCGATCAGCCCCAGCATTTT | CASSPVDQPQHF
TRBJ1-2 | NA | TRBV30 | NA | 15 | TGTGCCTGGATCTTAAACGGGGGACCTAACTATGGCTACACCTTC | CAWILNGGPNYGYTF
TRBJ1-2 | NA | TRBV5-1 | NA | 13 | TGCGCCAGCAGCTTGGGACAGGAGGGTGGCTACACCTTC | CASSLGQEGGYTF